This T cell receptor (beta chain) was profiled in a study of T cell repertoires in cytomegalovirus infection. Overall study: Matching HLA type, along with CMV infection, was indicated by public TCR beta signatures.

Study results and caveats: CMV carriers with the relevant HLA were identified by cumulative public TCR beta family frequency. CMV-specific TCR beta clonotypes restricted by HLA-C dominated the ex vivo response.

The trim removed 1 base at V and 5 bases at J, leaving 9 bases unmatched. The length of the CDR3 is 17 residues. Germline CDR1 reads LNHDA; CDR2 reads SQIVND (reference sequence). TCRdb fed the reads into MiXCR, producing one record per CDR3 protein. The top ten clones hold around 15% of a sample with more than 350,000 distinct CDR3 sequences, roughly 30% of them seen once. The sample holds a few counts of this clonotype. The antigen is unknown. Sequences were obtained from PBMCs. The chain couples TRBV19 to TRBJ2-2, with 8 bases that match TRBD2. This TCR was recovered from a human donor in good health (CMV status not recorded). Some clones in this sample may be carry-over from other donors' samples. CDR3 nucleotide sequence: TGTGCCAGTAGTATAGCGGGGGGGCGTACCTGGACCGGGGAGCTGTTTTTT. The encoded protein is CASSIAGGRTWTGELFF.